This T cell receptor (beta chain) is from a study of identical twins. This clonotype was recorded a few times. The germline V and J ends were trimmed by 2 bases and 7 bases, with 26 bases remaining between them. The length of the CDR3 is 19 residues. Germline V CDR1 and CDR2: SGHVS, FQNEAQ. One entry per CDR3 protein results from TCRdb running MiXCR on the 5' RACE reads. Of around 250,000 distinct CDR3 sequences detected, approximately 12% appear once; the ten largest clones hold 3.5% to 5%. This sample was also put to use in a study of yellow fever vaccine responses in identical twins.

The receptor's source is a young woman in good health. The sequenced sample consisted of memory (CD45RO+) T cells sorted from blood. This sequence joins TRBV7-8 and TRBJ2-2; D might be TRBD1 or TRBD2, each matching 7 bases. The CDR3 loop is CASSLSSRGGGRAIGELFF. As DNA, the CDR3 is TGTGCCAGCAGCTTATCTTCGAGAGGGGGCGGGAGAGCGATCGGGGAGCTGTTTTTT.